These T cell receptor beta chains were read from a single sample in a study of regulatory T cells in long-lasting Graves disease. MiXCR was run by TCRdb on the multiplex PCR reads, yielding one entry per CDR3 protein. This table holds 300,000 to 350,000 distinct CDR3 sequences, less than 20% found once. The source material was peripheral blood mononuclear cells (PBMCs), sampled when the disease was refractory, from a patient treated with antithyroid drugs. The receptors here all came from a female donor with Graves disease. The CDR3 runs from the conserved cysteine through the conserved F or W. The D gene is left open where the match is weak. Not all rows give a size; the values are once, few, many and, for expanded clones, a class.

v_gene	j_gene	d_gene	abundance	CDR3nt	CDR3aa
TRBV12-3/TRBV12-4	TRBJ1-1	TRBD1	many	TGTGCCAGCAGTTTGGGGACAGGTGATGAAGCTTTCTTT	CASSLGTGDEAFF
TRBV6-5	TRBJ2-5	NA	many	TGTGCCAGCAGTTACGGGGGGGCTCCCGTCCAAGAGACCCAGTACTTC	CASSYGGAPVQETQYF
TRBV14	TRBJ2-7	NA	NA	TGTGCCAGCAGCGAGTGGAGCTCCTACGAGCAGTACTTC	CASSEWSSYEQYF
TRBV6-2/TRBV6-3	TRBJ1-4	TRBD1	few	TGTGCCAGCAGTTTCACCTCAGGGGGAGGAAATGAAAAACTGTTTTTT	CASSFTSGGGNEKLFF
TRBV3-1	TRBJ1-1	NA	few	TGTGCCAGCAGCCAAGATGGGGGTAGGACTGAAGCTTTCTTT	CASSQDGGRTEAFF
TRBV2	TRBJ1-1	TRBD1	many	TGTGCCAGCAGTGAAGAGTGGGTGTTAACAGGGGGTTTTATGAACACTGAAGCTTTCTTT	CASSEEWVLTGGFMNTEAFF
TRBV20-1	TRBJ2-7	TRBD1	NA	TGCAGTGCTCAGACAGGGGATGTATACGAGCAGTACTTC	CSAQTGDVYEQYF
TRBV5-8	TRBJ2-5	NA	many	TGTGCCAGCAGGGGGGGACCAGAGTACCAAGAGACCCAGTACTTC	CASRGGPEYQETQYF
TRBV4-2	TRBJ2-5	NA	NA	TGTGCCAGCAGCCCCACCATTTCGGCGCGTCAGACCCAGTACTTC	CASSPTISARQTQYF
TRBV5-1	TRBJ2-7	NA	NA	TGCGCCAGCAGCTTGGCAGGGGATAGCGGCTGGGACGGGAGCCCCTACGAGCAGTACTTC	CASSLAGDSGWDGSPYEQYF
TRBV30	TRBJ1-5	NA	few	TGTGCCTGGAGTGTAGGCGACTATAGCAATCAGCCCCAGCATTTT	CAWSVGDYSNQPQHF
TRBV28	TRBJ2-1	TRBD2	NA	TGTGCCAGCAGTTTAATTGGCAGCGGGAGGTACAATGAGCAGTTCTTC	CASSLIGSGRYNEQFF
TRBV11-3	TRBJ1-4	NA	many	TGTGCCAGCAGCTTAGATTCTACTCCGCATGAAAAACTGTTTTTT	CASSLDSTPHEKLFF
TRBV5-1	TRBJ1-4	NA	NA	TGCGCCAGCAGCCGAGGACAAATTCGGTCTGAAAAACTGTTTTTT	CASSRGQIRSEKLFF
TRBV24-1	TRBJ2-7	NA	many	TGTGCCACCTCGGTCGGGGGCGCCGGGGACGAGCAGTACTTC	CATSVGGAGDEQYF